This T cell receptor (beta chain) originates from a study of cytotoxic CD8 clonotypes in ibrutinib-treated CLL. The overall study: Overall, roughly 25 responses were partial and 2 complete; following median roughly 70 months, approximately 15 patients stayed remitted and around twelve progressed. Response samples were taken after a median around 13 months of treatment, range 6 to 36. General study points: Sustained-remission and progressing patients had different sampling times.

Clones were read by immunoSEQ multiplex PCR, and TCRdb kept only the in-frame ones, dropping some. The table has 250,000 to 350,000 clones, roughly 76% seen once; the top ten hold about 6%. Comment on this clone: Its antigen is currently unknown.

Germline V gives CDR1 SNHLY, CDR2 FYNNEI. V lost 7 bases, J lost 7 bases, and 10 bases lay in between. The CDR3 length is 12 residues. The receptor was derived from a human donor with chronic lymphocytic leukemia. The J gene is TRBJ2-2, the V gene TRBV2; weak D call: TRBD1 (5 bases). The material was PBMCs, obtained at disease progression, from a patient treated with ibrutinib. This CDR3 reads CASIGVVGELFF. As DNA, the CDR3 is TGTGCCAGCATAGGGGTGGTCGGGGAGCTGTTTTTT.